These 13 T cell receptor beta chains were all obtained from the same sample, sequenced in a study of blood T cell repertoires in COVID-19. The repertoire was sequenced with immunoSEQ multiplex PCR; TCRdb's copy has only in-frame clones and lacks some. Of under 300,000 clones listed, about 83% were seen once; the top ten hold about 2%. The specimen sequenced was peripheral blood. These receptors came from a man aged 30 to 39 who had recovered from COVID-19.

The gene calls are TRBV21-1 and TRBJ1-1; the table names TRBD1, a call not compared with the DNA. TRBV21-1 is a recognized pseudogene. This CDR3 contains 14 residues. The CDR3 bases are TGTGCCAGCAGCAAAGGCTTTTTGGGGCCAGAAGCTTTCTTT. Residues: CASSKGFLGPEAFF.

The rearrangement joins TRBV27 to TRBJ2-3, with D possibly TRBD1 on 6 matching bases. From germline, CDR1 is MNHEY and CDR2 SMNVEV (reference sequence). CDR3 size: 13 residues. V was clipped by 5 bases and J by 4 bases, with 10 bases between them. The CDR3 coding sequence is TGTGCCAGCAGTCAGGGACACGCAGATACGCAGTATTTT. Its translation is CASSQGHADTQYF.

The chain is built from TRBV7-8 and TRBJ1-6; maybe TRBD1 (6 bases). The V gene's germline CDR1 is SGHVS and CDR2 FQNEAQ. The CDR3 spans 16 residues. V was clipped by 2 bases and J by 7 bases, with 15 bases between them. CDR3 loop: CASSLHPRTVNSPLHF. The CDR3, as DNA: TGTGCCAGCAGCTTACATCCTCGGACAGTAAATTCACCCCTCCACTTT.

This chain uses TRBV29-1 with TRBJ2-5; 8 nucleotides agree with TRBD1. The germline gives CDR1 SQVTM, CDR2 ANQGSEA. CDR3 length: 14 residues. J was trimmed by 5 bases and V by 7 bases; bases with no gene match: 12. Written as DNA, the CDR3 is TGCAGCGCCGCCAGGGGGCGAGGGGCGGAGACCCAGTACTTC. It specifies CSAARGRGAETQYF.

The rearrangement uses TRBV5-6 and TRBJ2-5, with TRBD2 as a possible D gene (5 bases). Looked up from germline, CDR1 is SGHDT and CDR2 is YYEEEE. With 0 bases removed from V and 4 bases from J, the gap between germline ends came to 7 bases. The length of the CDR3 is 13 residues. The CDR3 spells CASSLAGLETQYF. CDR3 nucleotide sequence: TGTGCCAGCAGCTTGGCGGGGTTAGAGACCCAGTACTTC.

This clone has only one observation. The genes are TRBV5-1 and TRBJ1-6; 8 bases are shared with TRBD1. This CDR3 has 15 amino acids. CDR1 and CDR2 (germline): SGHRS, YFSETQ. V lost 0 bases and J lost 8; bases outside the gene matches: 4. The DNA of the CDR3 is TGCGCCAGCAGCTTGGGGGCAGGGGGCTATTCACCCCTCCACTTT. This gives the protein CASSLGAGGYSPLHF.

V gene TRBV3-1 (or the pseudogene TRBV3-2) combines with J gene TRBJ1-6; D unresolved. Germline CDR1 and CDR2: LGHDT and YNNKEL (reference sequence). There are 15 residues in the CDR3. Trimming took off 2 bases at V and 10 bases at J, with 15 bases between the two ends. The chain's CDR3 is CASSQLGREGSPLHF. Written as DNA, the CDR3 is TGTGCCAGCAGCCAACTGGGCCGGGAGGGATCACCCCTCCACTTT.

This rearrangement joins TRBV7-3 to TRBJ1-1; a weak D match, TRBD1 (6 bases). V lost 5 bases and J lost 1, with 14 bases in between. The germline V gene encodes CDR1 SGHTA and CDR2 FQGTGA. This CDR3 contains 15 residues. The CDR3 loop is CASSEMGQPNTEAFF. The CDR3 DNA reads as TGTGCCAGCAGCGAAATGGGACAACCGAACACTGAAGCTTTCTTT.

This chain uses TRBV25-1 with TRBJ1-4, with 7 bases identical to TRBD1. With V trimmed by 3 bases and J by 5 bases, 12 bases remained unmatched. This CDR3 spans 17 amino acids. The germline V gene encodes CDR1 MGHDK and CDR2 SYGVNS. CDR3 sequence: CASSDRHLTGSNEKLFF. CDR3 DNA: TGTGCCAGCAGTGACCGCCATTTGACAGGGTCAAATGAAAAACTGTTTTTT.

This clone was seen once. V gene TRBV4-1 combines with J gene TRBJ1-4; D gene uncertain. The germline V gene has CDR1 MGHRA and CDR2 YSYEKL. V was trimmed by 2 bases and J by 6 bases, leaving 10 bases between them. The CDR3 covers 14 residues. CDR3 sequence (DNA): TGCGCCAGCAGCCAACAGGAGCGGGATGAAAAACTGTTTTTT. It codes for CASSQQERDEKLFF.

J is TRBJ2-1 and V is TRBV7-3; D gene uncertain. Deletions cut 5 bases from V and 3 bases from J, with 17 bases between. This CDR3 region has 16 residues. Germline CDR1 is SGHTA and CDR2 is FQGTGA. CDR3 sequence: CASSHPDQEGYNEQFF. CDR3 in DNA: TGTGCCAGCAGCCATCCCGATCAGGAAGGCTACAATGAGCAGTTCTTC.

V gene TRBV4-2 combines with J gene TRBJ1-3; TRBD1 matches 7 bases. From germline, CDR1 is LGHNA and CDR2 YNFKEQ. The CDR3 sequence is 15 residues long. Losses at the gene ends were 8 bases for V and 0 bases for J; bases not matched to a gene: 7. This chain's CDR3 is CASGGGTGSGNTIYF. In DNA, the CDR3 is TGTGCCAGCGGAGGGGGCACCGGCTCTGGAAACACCATATATTTT.

The rearrangement uses TRBV5-1 and TRBJ2-3; D may be TRBD2 (6 bases). Trimming pared 2 bases from V and 0 bases from J, leaving 13 bases between. This CDR3 contains 16 residues. CDR1 SGHRS and CDR2 YFSETQ come from the germline V gene. CDR3 region: CASSLHGTYSTDTQYF. The DNA of the CDR3 is TGCGCCAGCAGCTTACACGGGACTTATAGCACAGATACGCAGTATTTT.